The clone carrying this T cell receptor (beta chain) appeared once. Antigen specificity is unknown. Libraries were prepared by immunoSEQ multiplex PCR; TCRdb keeps only in-frame clonotypes and omits some of them. The data show roughly 60,000 clones, 65% to 85% seen once. This sample is part of a study of OX40 agonist ivuxolimab in advanced cancers. Study as a whole: Three patients, one with hepatocellular carcinoma and two with cutaneous melanoma, responded partially. Findings and limits, study-wide: Within 6 weeks, CD4+ and CD8+ blood T cells expanded clonally at 0.1 to 3.0 mg/kg.

Germline trimming cut 5 bases from V and 3 bases from J; bases unmatched to any gene: 9. This CDR3 has 17 amino acids. Germline lookup yields CDR1 SGHVS and CDR2 FQNEAQ. The specimen comprised CD4+ or CD8+ T cells sorted from blood, sampled in a trial of the OX40 agonist ivuxolimab. This clonotype originated in an adult with an advanced solid tumor such as melanoma, head and neck, liver or kidney cancer. This chain links TRBV7-8 with TRBJ2-7; 14 bases align to TRBD2. CDR3 DNA sequence: TGTGCCAGCAGCCCGGGACTAGCGGGAGAAATAAGCTACGAGCAGTACTTC. The encoded protein is CASSPGLAGEISYEQYF.